What follows are 20 T cell receptor beta chains derived from one specimen sequenced in a study of blood T cell repertoires in COVID-19. Method: immunoSEQ multiplex PCR; TCRdb's copy keeps in-frame clones and lacks some. This sample has some 140,000 clones, with about 90% found just once. Sequenced sample: peripheral blood. The source of these receptors is a man in his fifties with acute or convalescent COVID-19.

This chain uses TRBV5-4 with TRBJ2-1, with D possibly being TRBD2 (5 bases). This CDR3 has 15 amino acids. Trimming pared 1 base from V and 9 bases from J, leaving 17 bases between. The germline V gene encodes CDR1 SGHNT and CDR2 YYREEE (reference sequence). The CDR3 reads CASSLSTSRDAEQFF. In DNA, the CDR3 is TGTGCCAGCAGCTTGTCTACCTCTCGGGATGCTGAGCAGTTCTTC. The whole variable domain, remainder taken from reference TRBV5-4 and TRBJ2-1, is ETGVTQSPTHLIKTRGQQVTLRCSSQSGHNTVSWYQQALGQGPQFIFQYYREEENGRGNFPPRFSGLQFPNYSSELNVNALELDDSALYLCASSLSTSRDAEQFFGPGTRLTVL.

J is TRBJ1-2 and V is TRBV4-2, with 8 nucleotides matching TRBD1. Germline CDR1 reads LGHNA; CDR2 reads YNFKEQ. The trim removed 0 bases at V and 6 bases at J, leaving 9 bases unmatched. This CDR3 spans 16 amino acids. In DNA, the CDR3 is TGTGCCAGCAGCCAAGATGTCCAGGGGGCTCTCGATGGCTACACCTTC. Its protein is CASSQDVQGALDGYTF.

The chain has TRBV5-1 and TRBJ1-1, with 9 bases identical to TRBD1. CDR1 is SGHRS and CDR2 is YFSETQ in the germline V gene. This CDR3 spans 14 amino acids. Trimming cost V 4 bases and J 4 bases; bases outside gene matches: 5. The CDR3 loop reads CASSTGTGITEAFF. CDR3 sequence (DNA): TGCGCCAGCAGCACCGGGACAGGGATCACTGAAGCTTTCTTT.

A single count supports this clone. This chain joins TRBV6-5 and TRBJ2-6; a weak D match, TRBD2 (6 bases). Germline CDR1 is MNHEY and CDR2 is SVGAGI. This CDR3 comprises 16 residues. Trimming removed 1 base at V and 2 bases at J, with 9 bases between. The CDR3 coding sequence is TGTGCCAGCAGTTACTGGCGGGGAGCTGGGGCCAACGTCCTGACTTTC. Its protein is CASSYWRGAGANVLTF.

In this sample, this clone turned up a few times. The chain has TRBV7-2 and TRBJ2-2; tentative D call: TRBD2 (5 bases). The V and J ends lost 2 bases and 5 bases respectively, with 9 bases between them. The CDR3 is made up of 14 amino acids. In germline, CDR1 is SGHTA, CDR2 FQGNSA. The DNA of the CDR3 is TGTGCCAGCAGCTTAACGCGGGCGACCGGGGAGCTGTTTTTT. Protein: CASSLTRATGELFF.

This clone showed up just once. The rearrangement uses TRBV7-2 and TRBJ2-6, with 9 positions matching TRBD1. V dropped 4 bases and J dropped 1; count of bases not matched to a gene: 5. Germline loops: CDR1 SGHTA, CDR2 FQGNSA. The CDR3 sequence is 17 residues long. The chain's CDR3 is CASSSRDRVSGANVLTF. For the CDR3, the DNA is TGTGCCAGCAGCTCCCGGGACAGGGTGTCTGGGGCCAACGTCCTGACTTTC.

This chain joins TRBV7-2 and TRBJ1-5; the D is unclear. This CDR3 contains 15 residues. V was trimmed by 4 bases and J by 2 bases, leaving 12 bases between them. The germline CDR1 and CDR2 sequences are SGHTA and FQGNSA. CDR3 coding DNA: TGTGCCAGCAGCTCGTCGTTTTCTGGCAATCAGCCCCAGCATTTT. Amino acid sequence: CASSSSFSGNQPQHF.

V gene TRBV4-3 combines with J gene TRBJ1-4; the match to TRBD1 covers 8 bases. CDR1 is LGHNA, CDR2 YSLEER, per germline. Unmatched junction bases numbered 2, after V lost 1 base and J lost 4 bases. The CDR3 is 15 residues long. The CDR3 is CASSQGTGNNEKLFF. CDR3 DNA: TGCGCCAGCAGCCAAGGGACAGGGAATAATGAAAAACTGTTTTTT.

V is TRBV7-9 and J is TRBJ2-1; TRBD1 matches at 10 bases. Trimming removed 5 bases from V and 3 bases from J; junction bases left unmatched: 7. Germline assignment: CDR1 SEHNR and CDR2 FQNEAQ (reference sequence). The CDR3 has 16 amino acids. CDR3 sequence reads: CASSPAGTGVYNEQFF. DNA of the CDR3: TGTGCCAGCAGCCCCGCCGGGACAGGGGTCTACAATGAGCAGTTCTTC.

The rearrangement links TRBV6-5 to TRBJ2-2; 7 positions match TRBD1. CDR1 and CDR2 (germline): MNHEY, SVGAGI. The CDR3 is 13 amino acids. Germline trimming cut 6 bases from V and 5 bases from J; bases unmatched to any gene: 3. The CDR3 loop reads CASRNRGTGELFF. The CDR3 DNA reads TGTGCCAGCAGAAACAGGGGTACCGGGGAGCTGTTTTTT.

V usage is TRBV28 and J usage is TRBJ1-5; TRBD1 agrees at 8 bases. The CDR3 is made up of 14 amino acids. Trimming at V came to 5 bases and at J to 3 bases, leaving 3 bases not matched to a gene. CDR1 and CDR2 (germline): MDHEN, SYDVKM. Here the CDR3 DNA reads TGTGCCAGCAGTCCGGGACAGGCCAATCAGCCCCAGCATTTT. This translates into CASSPGQANQPQHF.

This clone showed up just once. One end of the junction varies from germline; a read error may be responsible. The chain employs TRBV19 and TRBJ2-2; D unclear. The length of the CDR3 is 14 residues. The V gene's germline CDR1 is LNHDA and CDR2 SQIVND (reference sequence). The CDR3 DNA is TGTGCCAGTAGTTTAGACACGAACACCGGGGAGCTGTTTTTT. Its protein product is CASSLDTNTGELFF. The entire variable domain, with the rest obtained from reference TRBV19 and TRBJ2-2, is as follows: DGGITQSPKYLFRKEGQNVTLSCEQNLNHDAMYWYRQDPGQGLRLIYYSQIVNDFQKGDIAEGYSVSREKKESFPLTVTSAQKNPTAFYLCASSLDTNTGELFFGEGSRLTVL.

This clone appeared a single time. This rearrangement joins TRBV19 to TRBJ2-2; no clear D gene. Germline V gene data show CDR1 as LNHDA and CDR2 as SQIVND (reference sequence). The CDR3 consists of 13 residues. The V end was cut by 3 bases, the J end by 3 bases, with 5 bases between. This CDR3 reads CASSIKYTGELFF. CDR3 bases: TGTGCCAGTAGTATTAAATACACCGGGGAGCTGTTTTTT.

The chain joins TRBV27 to TRBJ2-2; D is undetermined. The CDR3 extends over 12 amino acids. Germline assignment: CDR1 MNHEY and CDR2 SMNVEV (reference sequence). The V end lost 1 base, the J end lost 7 bases, and 4 bases lay between the germline ends. The CDR3 region has the DNA TGTGCCAGCAGTTTATACTTCGGGGAGCTGTTTTTT. It specifies CASSLYFGELFF.

This chain uses TRBV11-2 with TRBJ2-5, with D perhaps TRBD1 (6 bases). The CDR3 covers 15 residues. Germline V CDR1 and CDR2: SGHAT, FQNNGV. V was clipped by 5 bases and J by 1 base, with 14 bases between them. CDR3 amino acids: CASSLAAQGQETQYF. The CDR3 DNA reads TGTGCCAGCAGCCTCGCGGCACAGGGCCAAGAGACCCAGTACTTC.

This clone was observed once. The V gene is TRBV6-6, the J gene TRBJ2-3; D remains ambiguous. Germline V gives CDR1 MNHNY, CDR2 SVGAGI (reference sequence). The CDR3 length is 12 residues. With 6 bases removed from V and 4 bases from J, the gap between germline ends came to 8 bases. The CDR3 reads CASSRVADTQYF. The CDR3 DNA reads TGTGCCAGCAGCCGGGTGGCAGATACGCAGTATTTT.

This clone was observed once. This chain uses TRBV10-3 with TRBJ1-5; TRBD1 is a possible D gene (6 bases). CDR3 length: 15 amino acids. CDR1 is ENHRY and CDR2 is SYGVKD in the germline V gene. V lost 0 bases, J lost 6 bases, and 12 bases lay in between. The CDR3 is CAISESGGGSQPQHF. The CDR3 region has the DNA TGTGCCATCAGTGAGTCGGGGGGGGGCAGTCAGCCCCAGCATTTT.

The chain couples TRBV18 to TRBJ1-3; 11 positions match TRBD1. V lost 2 bases, J lost 2 bases, and 11 bases stayed unmatched. This CDR3 spans 19 amino acids. Germline V gene lookup returns CDR1 KGHSH and CDR2 LQKENI. CDR3 bases: TGTGCCAGCTCACCAAGAACGGGACAGGGGGACACCACTGGAAACACCATATATTTT. It translates to CASSPRTGQGDTTGNTIYF.

The chain carries TRBV7-2 and TRBJ1-5, with 7 nucleotides matching TRBD1. Per the germline V gene, CDR1 is SGHTA and CDR2 is FQGNSA. CDR3 length equals 15 residues. Trimming removed 5 bases from V and 3 bases from J; junction bases left unmatched: 7. CDR3 residues: CASSPRDRYNQPQHF. In DNA, the CDR3 is TGTGCCAGCAGCCCACGGGACAGATACAATCAGCCCCAGCATTTT.

This CDR3 reads CASSLAGFSGNTIYF. The CDR3 nucleotides are TGTGCCAGCAGCTTGGCAGGCTTCTCTGGAAACACCATATATTTT. The chain has TRBV5-4 and TRBJ1-3; no clear D gene. Germline CDR1 is SGHNT and CDR2 is YYREEE (reference sequence). V lost 0 bases, J lost 0 bases, and 7 bases lay in between. This CDR3 is built from 15 residues.